This section outlines one T cell receptor (beta chain) sequence together with its context. The entry originates in a study of blood T cell repertoires in COVID-19. For the study at large: Whether acute or convalescent, the COVID-19 samples came from the United States, Italy and Spain. The cDNA or gDNA used as material had been derived from T cells, B-cell-depleted T cells, or PBMCs.

Original processing methods: Amplifying reference gene primers gave estimates of nucleated cell counts. Generated by immunoSEQ multiplex PCR, the TCRdb table keeps only in-frame clones and is missing some. Clone size and V and J calls were adopted from that table, with D and trimming inferred from the DNA. The repertoire has 100,000 to 150,000 clones, around 88% of them found once; the top ten carry 10% to 13%. This TCR was recovered from a man aged 50-60 years with acute or convalescent COVID-19. Material for sequencing was peripheral blood.

Here the CDR3 reads CAWKGLAGNQPQHF. In DNA form, the CDR3 reads TGTGCCTGGAAAGGTTTGGCGGGCAATCAGCCCCAGCATTTT. The genes are TRBV30 and TRBJ1-5; no firm D call. V dropped 4 bases and J dropped 2 bases, with 12 bases sitting between them. The CDR3 is 14 residues long. Germline V gene data show CDR1 as GTSNPN and CDR2 as SVGIG (reference sequence).